The 7 T cell receptor beta chains below all came from one sample that was sequenced in a study of Ad26.COV2.S vaccination and SARS-CoV-2 variants. Only in-frame clones appear in the TCRdb table, and some are missing; sequencing was by immunoSEQ multiplex PCR. The sample records 450,000 to 550,000 clones, about nine tenths being singletons. Treatment here: over 15 received Ad26.COV2.S at low or high dose, single or two shots; about 5 received placebo; per-sample allocation not given. Collection of samples fell on day 63 after the first vaccine or placebo injection. The source material was peripheral blood, sampled in a trial of Ad26.COV2.S vaccine versus placebo. These receptors were taken from a person aged 18-60 years who received the Ad26.COV2.S COVID-19 vaccine or a placebo.

The J gene is TRBJ1-5, the V gene TRBV19, with a tentative D call TRBD1 (5 bases). Trimming left V 5 bases short and J 1 base short, with 15 bases between. CDR3 length: 16 residues. CDR1 LNHDA and CDR2 SQIVND come from the germline V gene (reference sequence). CDR3 sequence: CASSLLGGGSNQPQHF. In nucleotides, the CDR3 is TGTGCCAGTAGTCTTTTGGGGGGGGGAAGCAATCAGCCCCAGCATTTT.

This clone came up once. The V and J genes are TRBV9 and TRBJ2-3, with 9 bases that match TRBD2. This CDR3 contains 16 residues. V lost 2 bases, J lost 2 bases, and 6 bases stayed unmatched. Germline V gives CDR1 SGDLS, CDR2 YYNGEE. The CDR3 protein is CASSVFSGGNTDTQYF. In DNA, the CDR3 is TGTGCCAGCAGCGTCTTTAGCGGGGGCAACACAGATACGCAGTATTTT.

In DNA, the CDR3 is TGTGCCAGCAGTGACAGCGGGACAGGGTTCTACGAGCAGTACTTC. This sequence encodes CASSDSGTGFYEQYF. This chain uses TRBV6-4 with TRBJ2-7, with 9 positions matching TRBD1. The CDR3 contains 15 residues. After removal of 2 bases from V and 3 bases from J, the junction contained 5 bases not matched to a gene. In germline, CDR1 is MRHNA, CDR2 SNTAGT.

Only a few counts were recorded for this clone. V usage is TRBV6-1 and J usage is TRBJ1-1; D gene uncertain. Germline CDR1 and CDR2: MNHNS and SASEGT. The CDR3 totals 16 residues. Deletions cut 4 bases from V and 5 bases from J, with 20 bases between. The CDR3 DNA follows: TGTGCCAGCAGTGCCGGGGTTGGCGGCGGGAAGACTGAAGCTTTCTTT. This encodes CASSAGVGGGKTEAFF.

In its sample, this clone was seen a few times. J is TRBJ2-5 and V is TRBV6-5, with 8 positions matching TRBD1. Trimming cost V 2 bases and J 5 bases; bases outside gene matches: 10. Germline CDR1 MNHEY, CDR2 SVGAGI. The CDR3 runs to 16 residues. The DNA for the CDR3 is TGTGCCAGCAGTTACGGAGGGACAGGAGAAAGGGAGACCCAGTACTTC. This sequence encodes CASSYGGTGERETQYF.

This clone was seen only once. The V and J genes are TRBV7-2 and TRBJ1-2, with a possible D match to TRBD1 (6 bases). CDR1 and CDR2 (germline): SGHTA, FQGNSA. The germline V and J ends were trimmed by 8 bases and 0 bases, with 10 bases remaining between them. The CDR3 consists of 13 residues. CDR3 sequence reads: CASERGANYGYTF. DNA of the CDR3: TGTGCCAGCGAAAGGGGGGCTAACTATGGCTACACCTTC.

The rearrangement uses TRBV19 and TRBJ1-4, with unresolved D. The CDR3 length is 14 residues. The ends were cut back, 5 bases at V and 7 bases at J, with 14 bases in the middle. Germline V gives CDR1 LNHDA, CDR2 SQIVND (reference sequence). The CDR3: CASSSSRWSEKLFF. In DNA, the CDR3 is TGTGCCAGTAGTTCGTCGCGGTGGAGTGAAAAACTGTTTTTT.